One and the same sample provided the 8 T cell receptor beta chains below, sequenced in a study of T cell clones after liver transplantation. Sequencing was performed with immunoSEQ multiplex PCR; in TCRdb, only in-frame clones are kept and a portion is missing. The table lists approximately 26,000 clones, approximately 71% of them singletons. Specimen: CD4+ T cells from blood, collected before liver transplant. These TCRs come from a human donor who received a liver transplant.

The rearrangement uses TRBV6-1 and TRBJ2-3; a possible D gene is TRBD2 (6 bases). The V and J ends lost 1 base and 4 bases respectively, with 12 bases between them. The V gene's germline CDR1 is MNHNS and CDR2 SASEGT. The CDR3 has 15 amino acids. For the CDR3, the DNA is TGTGCCAGCAGTGAAGTGTGGAGGGCTCCAGATACGCAGTATTTT. This gives the protein CASSEVWRAPDTQYF.

This clone was seen more than once but under ten times. The rearrangement uses TRBV4-3 and TRBJ2-4; 7 positions match TRBD2. Germline trimming cut 2 bases from V and 0 bases from J; bases unmatched to any gene: 10. From germline, CDR1 is LGHNA and CDR2 YSLEER. The CDR3 totals 18 residues. The chain's CDR3 is CASSQPLGGFIAKNIQYF. CDR3 nucleotide sequence: TGCGCCAGCAGCCAACCCCTGGGAGGGTTTATAGCCAAAAACATTCAGTACTTC.

This chain uses TRBV7-6 with TRBJ2-1; no clear D. CDR3 size: 15 residues. CDR1 SGHVS and CDR2 FNYEAQ come from the germline V gene. The V gene lost 1 base and the J gene lost 7 bases, with 14 bases spanning the gap. This chain's CDR3 is CASSLGRSRPNEQFF. The DNA for the CDR3 is TGTGCCAGCAGCTTAGGTCGTTCGAGGCCGAATGAGCAGTTCTTC.

This rearrangement joins TRBV7-9 to TRBJ2-1; D may be TRBD1 (5 bases). This CDR3 is built from 14 residues. Trimming shortened V by 1 base and J by 6 bases, and 10 bases separated the two germline ends. CDR1 is SEHNR and CDR2 is FQNEAQ in the germline V gene (reference sequence). CDR3 sequence (DNA): TGTGCCAGCAGCTTAGGGGGCAATAGCAATGAGCAGTTCTTC. Translated, it gives CASSLGGNSNEQFF.

This rearrangement joins TRBV10-3 to TRBJ2-5, with 9 positions matching TRBD1. Germline CDR1 and CDR2: ENHRY and SYGVKD. V lost 6 bases and J lost 2; bases outside the gene matches: 4. There are 14 residues in the CDR3. The CDR3 DNA sequence: TGTGCCATCAGCCAACAGGGGGCTCAAGAGACCCAGTACTTC. Translated, it gives CAISQQGAQETQYF.

This chain uses TRBV9 with TRBJ2-5; TRBD2 agrees at 11 bases. Germline assignment: CDR1 SGDLS and CDR2 YYNGEE. V shed 5 bases, J shed 2 bases, and the junction held 5 bases outside the gene matches. The CDR3 is 15 residues long. CDR3 in amino acids: CASSPSGRLQETQYF. CDR3 nucleotides: TGTGCCAGCAGTCCTAGCGGGAGGTTACAAGAGACCCAGTACTTC.

The chain employs TRBV5-1 and TRBJ2-1, with D perhaps matching TRBD2 (6 bases). The CDR3 runs 15 residues. Germline-derived CDR1 and CDR2 are SGHRS and YFSETQ. Trimming took off 0 bases at V and 5 bases at J, with 12 bases between the two ends. CDR3: CASSLVSGGNNEQFF. The CDR3 DNA is TGCGCCAGCAGCTTGGTGTCTGGGGGGAACAATGAGCAGTTCTTC.

This chain links TRBV5-1 with TRBJ1-4; D gene unclear. This CDR3 is 14 amino acids long. Per germline, CDR1 SGHRS and CDR2 YFSETQ. V was clipped by 0 bases and J by 0 bases, with 3 bases between them. The CDR3 coding sequence is TGCGCCAGCAGCTTGGGGTCAACTAATGAAAAACTGTTTTTT. The encoded protein is CASSLGSTNEKLFF.